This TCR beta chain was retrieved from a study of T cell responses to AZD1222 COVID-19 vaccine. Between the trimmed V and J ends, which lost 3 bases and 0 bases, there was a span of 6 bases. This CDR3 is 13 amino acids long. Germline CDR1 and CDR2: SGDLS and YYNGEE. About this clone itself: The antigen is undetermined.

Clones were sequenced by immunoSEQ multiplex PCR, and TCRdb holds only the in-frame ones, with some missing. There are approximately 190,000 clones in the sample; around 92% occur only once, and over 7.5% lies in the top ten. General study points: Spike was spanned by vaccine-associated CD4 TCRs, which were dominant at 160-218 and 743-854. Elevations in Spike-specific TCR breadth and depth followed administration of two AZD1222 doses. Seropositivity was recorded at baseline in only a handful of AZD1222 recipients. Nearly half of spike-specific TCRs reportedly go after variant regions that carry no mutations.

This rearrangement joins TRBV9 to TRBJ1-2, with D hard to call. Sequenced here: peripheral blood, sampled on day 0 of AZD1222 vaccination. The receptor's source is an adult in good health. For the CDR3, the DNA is TGTGCCAGCAGCGAGACAACTAACTATGGCTACACCTTC. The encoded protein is CASSETTNYGYTF.